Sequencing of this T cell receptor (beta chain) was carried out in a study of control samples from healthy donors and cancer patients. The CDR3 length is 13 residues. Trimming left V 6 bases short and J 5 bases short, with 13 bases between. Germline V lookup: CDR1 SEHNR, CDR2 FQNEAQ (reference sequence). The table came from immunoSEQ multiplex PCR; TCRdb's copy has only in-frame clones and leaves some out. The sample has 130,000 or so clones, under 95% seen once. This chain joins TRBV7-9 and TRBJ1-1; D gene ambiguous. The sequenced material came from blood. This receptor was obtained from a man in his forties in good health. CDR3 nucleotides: TGTGCCAGCAGATCAGCCTACGGGACTGAAGCTTTCTTT. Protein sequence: CASRSAYGTEAFF.